This passage covers 21 T cell receptor beta chains from one sample sequenced in a study of blood T cells in healthy people across ages. Primed by a sample-barcoded 5' primer and a J-beta primer mix, a second PCR proceeded for about 6 to 12 cycles. TCRdb passed the 5' RACE reads through MiXCR, listing each CDR3 protein once. The data contain approximately 1.5 million distinct CDR3 sequences, roughly 43% of them singletons. The source material was blood. Receptors were obtained from a woman aged 18-29 years in good health.

This rearrangement joins TRBV7-9 to TRBJ2-1, with D perhaps TRBD1 or TRBD2 (5 bases each). The ends were cut back, 4 bases at V and 3 bases at J, with 10 bases in the middle. Germline CDR1 and CDR2: SEHNR and FQNEAQ (reference sequence). The CDR3 loop spans 14 amino acids. CDR3 in DNA: TGTGCCAGCAGCTGGGACGGAGTCTACAATGAGCAGTTCTTC. It yields the protein CASSWDGVYNEQFF.

The V and J genes are TRBV6-6 and TRBJ1-6; D is unclear. This CDR3 has 13 amino acids. V was shortened by 10 bases and J by 5 bases, with 12 bases between the two germline ends. CDR1 MNHNY and CDR2 SVGAGI come from the germline V gene (reference sequence). CDR3 residues: CATRRPDNSPLHF. DNA of the CDR3: TGTGCCACCAGACGGCCAGATAATTCACCCCTCCACTTT.

This clonotype was observed a few times. The chain has TRBV6-2 or TRBV6-3 and TRBJ2-7; D perhaps matches TRBD2 (6 bases). Deletions cut 2 bases from V and 2 bases from J, with 16 bases between. Germline V lookup: CDR1 MNHEY, CDR2 SVGEGT. CDR3 length equals 16 residues. In DNA, the CDR3 is TGTGCCAGCAGTTACGTGGCGGGAACGGCCACCTACGAGCAGTACTTC. Encoded protein: CASSYVAGTATYEQYF.

The genes are TRBV6-5 and TRBJ2-3; 7 bases map to TRBD1. The CDR3 totals 15 residues. Germline loops: CDR1 MNHEY, CDR2 SVGAGI. The V gene end was trimmed by 6 bases and the J gene end by 2 bases; junction bases not matched to a gene: 8. Here the CDR3 reads CASRPGDSSTDTQYF. The CDR3 nucleotides are TGTGCCAGCAGGCCAGGGGACAGCTCCACAGATACGCAGTATTTT.

This clonotype was seen at least ten times. Possible read error: a much larger clone is one base away. The chain links TRBV12-3 or TRBV12-4 to TRBJ1-5; D is uncertain. The V end was cut by 2 bases, the J end by 6 bases, with 2 bases between. The CDR3 covers 11 residues. The CDR3 DNA reads TGTGCCAGCAGTTTAAGTCAGCCCCAGCATTTT. Protein: CASSLSQPQHF.

There are many counts of this clonotype. The chain combines TRBV4-3 with TRBJ2-1; 8 nucleotides agree with TRBD2. The V and J ends lost 1 base and 2 bases, in that order; junction bases with no gene match: 13. This CDR3 spans 19 amino acids. Germline assignment: CDR1 LGHNA and CDR2 YSLEER. CDR3 residues: CASSQAGSGTLETYNEQFF. The DNA for the CDR3 is TGCGCCAGCAGCCAAGCGGGTAGCGGGACTCTTGAAACCTACAATGAGCAGTTCTTC.

The V call is TRBV7-2, the J call TRBJ1-1; 8 bases align to TRBD1. The V gene end was trimmed by 4 bases and the J gene end by 6 bases; junction bases not matched to a gene: 10. CDR3 length: 15 amino acids. Germline V gives CDR1 SGHTA, CDR2 FQGNSA. CDR3 protein: CASSSRTGRVAEAFF. DNA of the CDR3: TGTGCCAGCAGCTCGAGGACAGGGCGGGTGGCTGAAGCTTTCTTT.

This clonotype was seen a few times. The chain is built from TRBV20-1 and TRBJ1-2, with 7 bases matching TRBD1. The CDR3 runs to 12 residues. Germline values: CDR1 DFQATT, CDR2 SNEGSKA (reference sequence). With 5 bases clipped from V and 11 bases from J, the junction kept 11 bases outside the gene matches. The CDR3, as DNA: TGCAGTGCTGCCGGACAGGCGATGGGGTACACCTTC. It specifies CSAAGQAMGYTF.

In its sample, this clonotype was seen a few times. This sequence joins TRBV27 and TRBJ1-1, with D possibly being TRBD1 (5 bases). There are 18 residues in the CDR3. Deletions cut 2 bases from V and 0 bases from J, with 19 bases between. Germline V CDR1 and CDR2: MNHEY, SMNVEV (reference sequence). The CDR3 nucleotides read TGTGCCAGCAGTTTAAGGAGGGGCAAGGACGCCTTGAACACTGAAGCTTTCTTT. Translation: CASSLRRGKDALNTEAFF.

The chain couples TRBV12-3 or TRBV12-4 to TRBJ1-1, with D maybe TRBD1 (6 bases). The V and J ends lost 6 bases and 9 bases respectively, with 14 bases between them. This CDR3 region has 12 residues. This CDR3 reads CASRGGTLQAFF. The CDR3 DNA reads TGTGCCAGCAGGGGGGGGACACTACAAGCTTTCTTT.

The chain couples TRBV6-2 or TRBV6-3 to TRBJ2-7; D is perhaps TRBD1 or TRBD2 (5 bases each). The CDR3 contains 13 residues. Trimming removed 6 bases at V and 5 bases at J, with 14 bases between. Per germline, CDR1 MNHEY and CDR2 SVGEGT. This CDR3 reads CASRSGPLNEQYF. CDR3 bases: TGTGCCAGCAGGTCGGGACCTCTCAACGAGCAGTACTTC.

This CDR3 is CASRPLAGDGYEQYF. CDR3 DNA: TGTGCCAGCAGGCCCCTAGCGGGGGACGGCTACGAGCAGTACTTC. V gene TRBV6-2 or TRBV6-3 combines with J gene TRBJ2-7, with 10 bases fitting TRBD2. Trimming at V came to 6 bases and at J to 3 bases, leaving 8 bases not matched to a gene. The germline V gene has CDR1 MNHEY and CDR2 SVGEGT. CDR3 length: 15 residues.

A few counts support this clonotype. The junction differs from germline at one of its ends, possibly a read error. The rearrangement links TRBV20-1 to TRBJ2-1; D not certain. Germline V gene lookup returns CDR1 DFQATT and CDR2 SNEGSKA (reference sequence). This CDR3 is built from 14 residues. The CDR3 bases are TGCGGTGCTAGAGATCGAGGCAACTACAATGAGCAGTTCTTC. This translates into CGARDRGNYNEQFF.

The V gene is TRBV28, the J gene TRBJ2-7, with TRBD1 identical over 8 bases. With 5 bases clipped from V and 0 bases from J, the junction kept 6 bases outside the gene matches. The CDR3 spans 15 residues. Germline-derived CDR1 and CDR2 are MDHEN and SYDVKM. The CDR3 coding sequence is TGTGCCAGCAGTCCATCGACAGGGGCCTCCTACGAGCAGTACTTC. Its protein product is CASSPSTGASYEQYF.

This clonotype was observed once. Sequence at one end of the junction differs from germline and may be a read error. The DNA of the CDR3 is TGTGCCAACAGCCCTCGGGGCCTAACGTCCTACGAGCAGTACTTC. Its protein is CANSPRGLTSYEQYF. The chain uses TRBV7-9 and TRBJ2-7, with D perhaps matching TRBD1 or TRBD2 (5 bases each). CDR3 length: 15 amino acids. Germline V gives CDR1 SEHNR, CDR2 FQNEAQ (reference sequence).

This clonotype was recorded a few times. V gene TRBV20-1 combines with J gene TRBJ1-2; D is unresolved. This CDR3 has 15 residues. Germline V CDR1 and CDR2: DFQATT, SNEGSKA (reference sequence). V lost 5 bases and J 0 bases, leaving 16 bases between the germline ends. CDR3 residues: CSARDNIAANYGYTF. CDR3 bases: TGCAGTGCTCGCGACAACATAGCAGCTAACTATGGCTACACCTTC.

V and J are TRBV4-1 and TRBJ1-2, with D possibly matching TRBD1 (6 bases). V lost 2 bases and J 6 bases, leaving 16 bases between the germline ends. CDR3 length: 15 residues. CDR1 MGHRA and CDR2 YSYEKL come from the germline V gene. CDR3 loop: CASSQYAGERDGYTF. Here the CDR3 DNA reads TGCGCCAGCAGCCAATATGCAGGGGAAAGGGATGGCTACACCTTC.

This chain's CDR3 is CASGRAKGETQYF. The CDR3, as DNA: TGTGCCAGCGGACGAGCGAAAGGGGAGACCCAGTACTTC. The chain employs TRBV7-3 and TRBJ2-5; D is uncertain. This CDR3 has 13 residues. V was cut by 8 bases and J by 5 bases, with 15 bases left in between. CDR1 is SGHTA and CDR2 is FQGTGA in the germline V gene.

This rearrangement joins TRBV28 to TRBJ2-7, with D possibly TRBD1 on 5 matching bases. Germline V gene lookup returns CDR1 MDHEN and CDR2 SYDVKM. The V and J ends lost 7 bases and 5 bases respectively, with 21 bases between them. This CDR3 region has 15 residues. CDR3 sequence reads: CASNTRRGPLDEQYF. CDR3 sequence (DNA): TGTGCCAGCAATACCCGAAGGGGCCCCTTGGACGAGCAGTACTTC. Full variable domain (remainder filled in from reference TRBV28 and TRBJ2-7): DVKVTQSSRYLVKRTGEKVFLECVQDMDHENMFWYRQDPGLGLRLIYFSYDVKMKEKGDIPEGYSVSREKKERFSLILESASTNQTSMYLCASNTRRGPLDEQYFGPGTRLTVT.

The chain is built from TRBV20-1 and TRBJ2-5, with 7 bases identical to TRBD1. The CDR3 extends over 16 amino acids. The germline V gene encodes CDR1 DFQATT and CDR2 SNEGSKA (reference sequence). J lost 6 bases, V lost 6 bases, and 19 bases had no gene match. CDR3 loop: CSAPLGGGQGWKTQYF. In DNA, the CDR3 is TGCAGTGCCCCTTTAGGGGGCGGGCAGGGGTGGAAGACCCAGTACTTC.

This clonotype appeared a few times. V and J are TRBV7-9 and TRBJ2-7; D possibly corresponds to TRBD1 (5 bases). Between the trimmed V and J ends, which lost 6 bases and 5 bases, there was a span of 14 bases. CDR1 is SEHNR and CDR2 is FQNEAQ in the germline V gene (reference sequence). This CDR3 comprises 13 residues. CDR3 bases: TGTGCCAGCAGTTTTACAGGAGCCCACGAGCAGTACTTC. This gives the protein CASSFTGAHEQYF.